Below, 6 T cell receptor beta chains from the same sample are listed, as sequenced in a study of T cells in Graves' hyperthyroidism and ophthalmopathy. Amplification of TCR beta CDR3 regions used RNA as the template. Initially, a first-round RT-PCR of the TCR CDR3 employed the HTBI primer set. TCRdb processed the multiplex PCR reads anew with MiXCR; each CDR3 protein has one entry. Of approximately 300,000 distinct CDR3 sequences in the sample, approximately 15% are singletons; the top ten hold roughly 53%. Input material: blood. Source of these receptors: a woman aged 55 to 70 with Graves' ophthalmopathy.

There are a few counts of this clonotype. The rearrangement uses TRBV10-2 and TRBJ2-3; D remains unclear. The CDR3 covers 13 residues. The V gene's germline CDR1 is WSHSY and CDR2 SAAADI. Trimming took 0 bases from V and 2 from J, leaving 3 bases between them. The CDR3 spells CASSESPTDTQYF. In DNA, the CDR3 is TGCGCCAGCAGTGAGTCCCCCACAGATACGCAGTATTTT.

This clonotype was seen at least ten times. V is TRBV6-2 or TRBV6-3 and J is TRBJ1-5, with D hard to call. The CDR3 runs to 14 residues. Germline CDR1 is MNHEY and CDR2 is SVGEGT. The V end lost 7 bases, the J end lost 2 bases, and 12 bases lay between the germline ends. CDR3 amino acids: CASNHPERNQPQHF. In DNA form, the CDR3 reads TGTGCCAGCAACCACCCTGAACGCAATCAGCCCCAGCATTTT.

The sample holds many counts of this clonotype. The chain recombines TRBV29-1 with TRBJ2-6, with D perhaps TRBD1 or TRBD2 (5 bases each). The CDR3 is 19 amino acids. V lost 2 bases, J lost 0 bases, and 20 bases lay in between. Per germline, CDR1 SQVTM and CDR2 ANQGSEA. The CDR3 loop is CSVEMPGALSASGANVLTF. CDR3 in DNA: TGCAGCGTTGAAATGCCCGGGGCCTTGTCGGCCTCTGGGGCCAACGTCCTGACTTTC. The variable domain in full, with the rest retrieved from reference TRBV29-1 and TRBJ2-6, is SAVISQKPSRDICQRGTSLTIQCQVDSQVTMMFWYRQQPGQSLTLIATANQGSEATYESGFVIDKFPISRPNLTFSTLTVSNMSPEDSSIYLCSVEMPGALSASGANVLTFGAGSRLTVL.

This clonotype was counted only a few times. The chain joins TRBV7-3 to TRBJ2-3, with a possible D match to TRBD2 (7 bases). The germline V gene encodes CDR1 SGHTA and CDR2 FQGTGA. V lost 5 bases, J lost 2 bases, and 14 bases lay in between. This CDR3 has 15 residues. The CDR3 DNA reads TGTGCCAGCAGCCGGGGGGCGGGGGCCACAGATACGCAGTATTTT. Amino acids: CASSRGAGATDTQYF.

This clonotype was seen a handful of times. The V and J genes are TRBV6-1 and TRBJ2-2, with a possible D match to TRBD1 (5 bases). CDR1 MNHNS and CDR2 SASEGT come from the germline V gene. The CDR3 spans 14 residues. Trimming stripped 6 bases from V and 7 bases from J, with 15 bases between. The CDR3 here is CASSNPDRFGELFF. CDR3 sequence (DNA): TGTGCCAGCAGCAACCCCGACAGATTCGGGGAGCTGTTTTTT.

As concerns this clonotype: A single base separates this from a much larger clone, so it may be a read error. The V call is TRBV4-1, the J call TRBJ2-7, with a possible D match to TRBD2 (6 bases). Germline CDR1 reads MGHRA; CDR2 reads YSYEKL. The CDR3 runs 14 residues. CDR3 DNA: TGCGCCAGCAGCCAAGACTCGGGACTCTACGGGCAGTACTTC. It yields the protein CASSQDSGLYGQYF.